This T cell receptor (beta chain) was observed in a study of radiotherapy plus CTLA-4 blockade in lung cancer. CDR3 size: 16 residues. In germline, CDR1 is SGHRS, CDR2 YFSETQ. V lost 3 bases and J lost 9; bases outside the gene matches: 12. This clone has just a few counts. The protocol was immunoSEQ multiplex PCR, while the TCRdb copy is restricted to in-frame clones and leaves out a portion. This repertoire shows over 30,000 clones, under 85% found once; its top ten account for around 5.1%. The source of this sequence is a human donor with non-small cell lung cancer whose response to radiotherapy plus ipilimumab could not be evaluated. This specimen consisted of peripheral blood, obtained from a patient treated with radiotherapy plus ipilimumab. V usage is TRBV5-1 and J usage is TRBJ2-1; TRBD2 aligns across 10 bases. The CDR3 spells CASSSEGSGRTGEQFF. The CDR3 DNA reads as TGCGCCAGCAGCTCGGAGGGTAGCGGGAGGACGGGTGAGCAGTTCTTC.